What follows are 16 T cell receptor beta chains derived from one specimen sequenced in a study of blood T cell repertoires in COVID-19. Produced via immunoSEQ multiplex PCR; TCRdb's table is partial and in-frame only. The sample includes roughly 340,000 clones, around 91% of them seen just once. The sample was peripheral blood. The origin of the receptors is a woman in her late teens or twenties who had recovered from COVID-19.

The rearrangement links TRBV7-2 to TRBJ2-2; TRBD2 aligns across 10 bases. V trimming: 0 bases; J trimming: 5 bases; junction bases outside the gene matches: 9. The CDR3 length is 18 residues. In germline, CDR1 is SGHTA, CDR2 FQGNSA. The CDR3 region has the DNA TGTGCCAGCAGCTTAGCGCCTAGCGGGAGCGGATTTACCGGGGAGCTGTTTTTT. This sequence encodes CASSLAPSGSGFTGELFF.

This clone was counted a single time. The CDR3 DNA follows: TGTGCCAGTAGTAATAACAGGGTGAGGGAAAAACTGTTTTTT. Translated: CASSNNRVREKLFF. This chain joins TRBV19 and TRBJ1-4; a possible D gene is TRBD1 (6 bases). CDR3 length equals 14 residues. Trimming took 4 bases from V and 8 from J, leaving 14 bases between them. CDR1 and CDR2 from the germline V gene are LNHDA and SQIVND (reference sequence).

V is TRBV9 and J is TRBJ2-1; 13 nucleotides align to TRBD2. Germline V gene lookup returns CDR1 SGDLS and CDR2 YYNGEE. The CDR3 has 15 amino acids. V was pared by 4 bases and J by 9 bases, with 7 bases of the junction left unmatched. CDR3 DNA sequence: TGTGCCAGCAGCAGACGACTAGCGGGAGGATCTGAGCAGTTCTTC. Translating it yields CASSRRLAGGSEQFF.

The rearrangement uses TRBV4-2 and TRBJ1-5; maybe TRBD1 (6 bases). Trimming removed 0 bases at V and 11 bases at J, with 20 bases between. The germline gives CDR1 LGHNA, CDR2 YNFKEQ. This CDR3 contains 16 residues. The CDR3 DNA sequence: TGTGCCAGCAGCCAAGAGGGCCCCAACCCCCCAGGGGCCCAGCATTTT. Translating it yields CASSQEGPNPPGAQHF.

The chain recombines TRBV15 with TRBJ2-3, with 10 bases matching TRBD2. CDR1 is LNHNV, CDR2 YYDKDF, per germline (reference sequence). CDR3 length: 17 residues. J lost 7 bases, V lost 0 bases, and 10 bases had no gene match. The CDR3 region is CATSRDRRAGGPNTQYF. In nucleotides, the CDR3 is TGTGCCACCAGCAGAGATCGTCGAGCGGGAGGGCCTAATACGCAGTATTTT.

This clone occurred a few times. The same CDR3 is also encoded by other DNA sequences in this sample. The V and J genes are TRBV7-2 and TRBJ1-1, with a weak D call TRBD1 (5 bases). V was trimmed by 1 base and J by 1 base, leaving 7 bases between them. The CDR3 has 14 residues. CDR1 SGHTA and CDR2 FQGNSA come from the germline V gene. The CDR3 sequence is CASSLVGGNTEAFF. DNA of the CDR3: TGTGCCAGCAGCTTAGTGGGGGGGAACACTGAAGCTTTCTTT. The full variable domain, its missing parts supplied by reference TRBV7-2 and TRBJ1-1, is GAGVSQSPSNKVTEKGKDVELRCDPISGHTALYWYRQSLGQGLEFLIYFQGNSAPDKSGLPSDRFSAERTGGSVSTLTIQRTQQEDSAVYLCASSLVGGNTEAFFGQGTRLTVV.

The chain recombines TRBV11-2 with TRBJ1-1; no reliable D call. The CDR3 has 15 amino acids. V was pared by 4 bases and J by 3 bases, with 15 bases between. CDR1 and CDR2 (germline): SGHAT, FQNNGV. The CDR3 coding sequence is TGTGCCAGCAGCTCCAACCCGCTCCCGGACACTGAAGCTTTCTTT. Translating gives CASSSNPLPDTEAFF.

The chain couples TRBV4-3 to TRBJ1-3, with a possible D match to TRBD1 (6 bases). CDR1 LGHNA and CDR2 YSLEER come from the germline V gene. Trimming stripped 3 bases from V and 7 bases from J, with 7 bases between. This CDR3 contains 12 residues. The CDR3 loop reads CASSHDRNTIYF. The DNA of the CDR3 is TGCGCCAGCAGCCACGACAGGAACACCATATATTTT.

The CDR3 DNA reads TGCGCCAGCAGCCTACTTCAGGGCCCAGATACGCAGTATTTT. It specifies CASSLLQGPDTQYF. This chain joins TRBV5-1 and TRBJ2-3, with D tentatively TRBD1 (5 bases). This CDR3 is built from 14 residues. Germline V gene data show CDR1 as SGHRS and CDR2 as YFSETQ. The V end lost 4 bases, the J end lost 4 bases, and 13 bases lay between the germline ends.

The J gene is TRBJ1-2, the V gene TRBV3-1 (or the pseudogene TRBV3-2); weak D call: TRBD1 (6 bases). Between the trimmed V and J ends, which lost 4 bases and 8 bases, there was a span of 17 bases. CDR3 length: 14 amino acids. From germline, CDR1 is LGHDT and CDR2 YNNKEL (reference sequence). The CDR3 is CASSRVSGERGYTF. The DNA of the CDR3 is TGTGCCAGCAGCCGGGTATCAGGGGAGCGGGGCTACACCTTC.

J is TRBJ2-4 and V is TRBV19; 8 bases agree with TRBD2. Germline V gives CDR1 LNHDA, CDR2 SQIVND (reference sequence). This CDR3 has 17 amino acids. The trim removed 3 bases at V and 8 bases at J, leaving 15 bases unmatched. The CDR3: CASSIEGSGSGRDIQYF. Written as DNA, the CDR3 is TGTGCCAGTAGTATCGAAGGAAGCGGGAGCGGGAGAGACATTCAGTACTTC.

This rearrangement joins TRBV7-2 to TRBJ1-2; D is unresolved. Germline V gene sequence: CDR1 SGHTA, CDR2 FQGNSA. There are 13 residues in the CDR3. Trimming took off 2 bases at V and 4 bases at J, with 8 bases between the two ends. CDR3 loop: CASSLPSVYGYTF. The CDR3 DNA reads TGTGCCAGCAGCTTACCCTCTGTCTATGGCTACACCTTC.

V gene TRBV5-7 combines with J gene TRBJ2-3, with 8 nucleotides matching TRBD1. TRBV5-7 qualifies as an ORF whose function is uncertain. The ends lost 3 bases at V and 6 bases at J; junction bases unmatched: 18. This CDR3 has 18 residues. CDR3 sequence (DNA): TGTGCCAGCAGCTCCGATACCGGGACAGGTGTTAGATCCGATACGCAGTATTTT. Translated, it gives CASSSDTGTGVRSDTQYF.

This chain connects TRBV5-6 to TRBJ2-5, with D perhaps matching TRBD2 (6 bases). Germline V CDR1 and CDR2: SGHDT, YYEEEE. This CDR3 spans 14 amino acids. V was shortened by 2 bases and J by 1 base, with 9 bases between the two germline ends. CDR3: CASSFGGSQETQYF. The DNA for the CDR3 is TGTGCCAGCAGCTTTGGAGGGTCCCAAGAGACCCAGTACTTC.

V usage is TRBV6-1 and J usage is TRBJ1-6; TRBD1 might be the D (5 bases). This CDR3 is 18 amino acids long. Trimming shortened V by 4 bases and J by 1 base, and 17 bases separated the two germline ends. Germline V CDR1 and CDR2: MNHNS, SASEGT. The chain's CDR3 is CASSAPGGGRSYNSPLHF. CDR3 bases: TGTGCCAGCAGTGCCCCTGGGGGGGGTAGATCCTATAATTCACCCCTCCACTTT.

The chain links TRBV28 to TRBJ2-1; D possibly corresponds to TRBD2 (6 bases). Trimming removed 5 bases at V and 6 bases at J, with 14 bases between. Germline-derived CDR1 and CDR2 are MDHEN and SYDVKM. This CDR3 has 14 residues. The chain's CDR3 is CASSLLGRPNEQFF. In DNA, the CDR3 is TGTGCCAGCAGTCTCCTTGGGAGGCCCAATGAGCAGTTCTTC.